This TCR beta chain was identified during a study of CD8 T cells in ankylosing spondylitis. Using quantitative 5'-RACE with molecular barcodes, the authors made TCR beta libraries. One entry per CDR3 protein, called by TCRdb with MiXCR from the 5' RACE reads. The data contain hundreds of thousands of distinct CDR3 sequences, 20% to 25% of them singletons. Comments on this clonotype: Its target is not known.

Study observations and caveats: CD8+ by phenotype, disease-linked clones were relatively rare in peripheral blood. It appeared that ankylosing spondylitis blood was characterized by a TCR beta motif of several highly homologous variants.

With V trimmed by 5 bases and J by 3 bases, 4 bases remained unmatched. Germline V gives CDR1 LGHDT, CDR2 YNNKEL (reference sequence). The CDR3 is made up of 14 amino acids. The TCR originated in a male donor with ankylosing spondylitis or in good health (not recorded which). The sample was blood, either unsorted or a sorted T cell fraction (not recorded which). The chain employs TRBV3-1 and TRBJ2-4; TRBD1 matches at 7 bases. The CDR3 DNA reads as TGTGCCAGCAGCGACCGGGACAGCAAAAACATTCAGTACTTC. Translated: CASSDRDSKNIQYF.